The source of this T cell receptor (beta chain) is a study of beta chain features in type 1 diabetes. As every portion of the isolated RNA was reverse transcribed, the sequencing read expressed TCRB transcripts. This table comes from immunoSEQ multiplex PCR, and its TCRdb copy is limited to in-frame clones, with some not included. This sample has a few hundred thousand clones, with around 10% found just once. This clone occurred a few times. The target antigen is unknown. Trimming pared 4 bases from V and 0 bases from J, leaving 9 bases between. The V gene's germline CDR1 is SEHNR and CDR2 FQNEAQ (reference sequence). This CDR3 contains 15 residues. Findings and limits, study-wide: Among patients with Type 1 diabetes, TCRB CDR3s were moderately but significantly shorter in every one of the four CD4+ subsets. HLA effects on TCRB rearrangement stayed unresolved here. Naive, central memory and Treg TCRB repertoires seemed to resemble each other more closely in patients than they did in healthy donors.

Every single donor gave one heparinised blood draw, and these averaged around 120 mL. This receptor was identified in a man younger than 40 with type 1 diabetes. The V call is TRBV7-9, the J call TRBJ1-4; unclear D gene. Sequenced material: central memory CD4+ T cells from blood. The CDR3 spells CASSYTGTTNEKLFF. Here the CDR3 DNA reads TGTGCCAGCAGCTATACCGGGACAACTAATGAAAAACTGTTTTTT.